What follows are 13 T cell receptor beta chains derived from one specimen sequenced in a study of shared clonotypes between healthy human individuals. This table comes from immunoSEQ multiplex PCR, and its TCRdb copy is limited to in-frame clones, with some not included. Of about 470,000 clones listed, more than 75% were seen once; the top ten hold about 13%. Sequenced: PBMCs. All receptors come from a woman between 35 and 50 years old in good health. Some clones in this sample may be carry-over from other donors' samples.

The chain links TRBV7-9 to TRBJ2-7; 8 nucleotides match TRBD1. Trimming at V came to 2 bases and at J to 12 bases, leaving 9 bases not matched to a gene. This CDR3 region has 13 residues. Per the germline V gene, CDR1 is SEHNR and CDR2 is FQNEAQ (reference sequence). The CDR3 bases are TGTGCCAGCAGCTTATTGGACAGGGACATTTGGTACTTC. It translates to CASSLLDRDIWYF.

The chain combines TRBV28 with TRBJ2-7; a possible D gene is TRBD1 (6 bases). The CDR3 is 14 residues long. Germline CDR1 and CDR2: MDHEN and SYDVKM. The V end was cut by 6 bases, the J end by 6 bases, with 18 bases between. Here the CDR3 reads CASSHHTGSGEQYF. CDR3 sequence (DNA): TGTGCCAGCAGCCACCATACAGGGTCCGGCGAGCAGTACTTC.

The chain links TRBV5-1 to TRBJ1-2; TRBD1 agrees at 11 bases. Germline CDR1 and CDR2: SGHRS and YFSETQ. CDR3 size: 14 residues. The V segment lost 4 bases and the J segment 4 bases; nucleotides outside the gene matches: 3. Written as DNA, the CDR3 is TGCGCCAGCAGCGCCGGGACAGGGGGCTATGGCTACACCTTC. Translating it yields CASSAGTGGYGYTF.

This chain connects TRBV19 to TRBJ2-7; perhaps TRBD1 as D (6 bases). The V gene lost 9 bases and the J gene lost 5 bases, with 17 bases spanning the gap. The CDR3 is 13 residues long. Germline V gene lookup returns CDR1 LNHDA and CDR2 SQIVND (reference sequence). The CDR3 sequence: CASGDIWGNEQYF. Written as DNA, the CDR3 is TGTGCCAGCGGGGACATTTGGGGGAACGAGCAGTACTTC. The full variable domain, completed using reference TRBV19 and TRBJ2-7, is DGGITQSPKYLFRKEGQNVTLSCEQNLNHDAMYWYRQDPGQGLRLIYYSQIVNDFQKGDIAEGYSVSREKKESFPLTVTSAQKNPTAFYLCASGDIWGNEQYFGPGTRLTVT.

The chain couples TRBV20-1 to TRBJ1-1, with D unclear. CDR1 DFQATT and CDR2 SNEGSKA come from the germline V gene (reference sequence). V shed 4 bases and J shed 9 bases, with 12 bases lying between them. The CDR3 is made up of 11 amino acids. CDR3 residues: CSAKEPQQAFF. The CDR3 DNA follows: TGCAGTGCTAAGGAGCCCCAGCAAGCTTTCTTT.

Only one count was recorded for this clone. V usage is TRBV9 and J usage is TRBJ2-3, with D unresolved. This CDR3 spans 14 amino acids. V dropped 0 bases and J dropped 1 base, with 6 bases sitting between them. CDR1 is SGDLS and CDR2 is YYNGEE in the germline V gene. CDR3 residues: CASSVAKGTDTQYF. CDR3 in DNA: TGTGCCAGCAGCGTAGCTAAGGGCACAGATACGCAGTATTTT.

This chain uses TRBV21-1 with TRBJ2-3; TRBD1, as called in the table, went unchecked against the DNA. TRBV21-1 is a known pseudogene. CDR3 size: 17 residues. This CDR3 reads CASSKEPQGFYTDTQYF. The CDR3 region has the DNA TGTGCCAGCAGCAAAGAGCCTCAGGGATTCTACACAGATACGCAGTATTTT.

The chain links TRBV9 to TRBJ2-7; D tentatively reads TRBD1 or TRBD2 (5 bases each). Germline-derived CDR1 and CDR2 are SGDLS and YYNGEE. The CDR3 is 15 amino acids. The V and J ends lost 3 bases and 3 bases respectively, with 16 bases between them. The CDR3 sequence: CASSARDGYYYEQYF. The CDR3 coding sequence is TGTGCCAGCAGCGCCCGGGACGGCTACTACTACGAGCAGTACTTC. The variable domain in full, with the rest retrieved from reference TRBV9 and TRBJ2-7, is DSGVTQTPKHLITATGQRVTLRCSPRSGDLSVYWYQQSLDQGLQFLIQYYNGEERAKGNILERFSAQQFPDLHSELNLSSLELGDSALYFCASSARDGYYYEQYFGPGTRLTVT.

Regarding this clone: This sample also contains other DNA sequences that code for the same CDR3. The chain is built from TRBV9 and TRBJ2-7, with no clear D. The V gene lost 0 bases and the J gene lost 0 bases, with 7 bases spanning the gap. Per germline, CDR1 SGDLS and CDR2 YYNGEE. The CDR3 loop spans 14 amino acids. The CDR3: CASSVGPSSYEQYF. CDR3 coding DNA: TGTGCCAGCAGCGTAGGTCCTAGCTCCTACGAGCAGTACTTC. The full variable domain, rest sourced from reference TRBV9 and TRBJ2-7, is DSGVTQTPKHLITATGQRVTLRCSPRSGDLSVYWYQQSLDQGLQFLIQYYNGEERAKGNILERFSAQQFPDLHSELNLSSLELGDSALYFCASSVGPSSYEQYFGPGTRLTVT.

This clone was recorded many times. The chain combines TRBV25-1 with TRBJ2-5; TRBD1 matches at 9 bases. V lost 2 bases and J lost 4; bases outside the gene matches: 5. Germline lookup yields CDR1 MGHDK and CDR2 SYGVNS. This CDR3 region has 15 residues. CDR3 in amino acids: CASSEQTGGGETQYF. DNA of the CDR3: TGTGCCAGCAGTGAACAAACAGGGGGCGGAGAGACCCAGTACTTC.

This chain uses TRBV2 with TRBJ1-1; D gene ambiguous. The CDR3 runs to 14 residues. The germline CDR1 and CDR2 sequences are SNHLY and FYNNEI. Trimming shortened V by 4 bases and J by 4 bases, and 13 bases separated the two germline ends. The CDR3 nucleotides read TGTGCCAGCAGTGGACCGGGATCGACCACTGAAGCTTTCTTT. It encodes CASSGPGSTTEAFF.

CDR3 DNA: TGTGCCAGTACCGTGGGGCACTATAGCAATCAGCCCCAGCATTTT. Its translation is CASTVGHYSNQPQHF. J is TRBJ1-5 and V is TRBV19; a possible D gene is TRBD1 (5 bases). The V gene's germline CDR1 is LNHDA and CDR2 SQIVND (reference sequence). This CDR3 region has 15 residues. V lost 7 bases and J 0 bases, leaving 13 bases between the germline ends. The whole variable domain, filled in from reference TRBV19 and TRBJ1-5, reads DGGITQSPKYLFRKEGQNVTLSCEQNLNHDAMYWYRQDPGQGLRLIYYSQIVNDFQKGDIAEGYSVSREKKESFPLTVTSAQKNPTAFYLCASTVGHYSNQPQHFGDGTRLSIL.

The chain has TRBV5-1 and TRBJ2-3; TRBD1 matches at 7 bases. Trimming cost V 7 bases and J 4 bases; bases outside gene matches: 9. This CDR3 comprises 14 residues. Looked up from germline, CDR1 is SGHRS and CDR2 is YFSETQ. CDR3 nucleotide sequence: TGCGCCAGCCAGGACAGGCGGTCCTCAGATACGCAGTATTTT. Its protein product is CASQDRRSSDTQYF.